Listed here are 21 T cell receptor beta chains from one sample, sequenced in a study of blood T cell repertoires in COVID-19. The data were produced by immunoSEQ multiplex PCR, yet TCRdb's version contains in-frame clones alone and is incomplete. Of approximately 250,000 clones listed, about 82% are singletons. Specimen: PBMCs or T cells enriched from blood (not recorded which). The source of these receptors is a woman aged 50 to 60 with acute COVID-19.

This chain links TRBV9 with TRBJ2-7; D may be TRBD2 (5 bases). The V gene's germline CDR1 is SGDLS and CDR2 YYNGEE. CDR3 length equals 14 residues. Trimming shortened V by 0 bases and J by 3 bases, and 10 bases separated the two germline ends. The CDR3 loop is CASSVGEGFYEQYF. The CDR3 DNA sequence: TGTGCCAGCAGCGTAGGCGAGGGCTTCTACGAGCAGTACTTC.

CDR3 region: CSVGQSYEQYF. The CDR3 coding sequence is TGCAGCGTTGGACAGTCCTACGAGCAGTACTTC. V usage is TRBV29-1 and J usage is TRBJ2-7, with D perhaps TRBD1 (5 bases). This CDR3 comprises 11 residues. Germline CDR1 is SQVTM and CDR2 is ANQGSEA. Trimming removed 4 bases at V and 1 base at J, with 5 bases between.

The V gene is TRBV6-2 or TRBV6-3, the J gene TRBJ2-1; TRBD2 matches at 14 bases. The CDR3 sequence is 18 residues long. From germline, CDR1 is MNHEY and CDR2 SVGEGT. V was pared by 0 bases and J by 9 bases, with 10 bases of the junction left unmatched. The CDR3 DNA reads TGTGCCAGCAGTTACTCTTGGTCGACTAGCGGGGGGGCCGGTGAGCAGTTCTTC. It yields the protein CASSYSWSTSGGAGEQFF.

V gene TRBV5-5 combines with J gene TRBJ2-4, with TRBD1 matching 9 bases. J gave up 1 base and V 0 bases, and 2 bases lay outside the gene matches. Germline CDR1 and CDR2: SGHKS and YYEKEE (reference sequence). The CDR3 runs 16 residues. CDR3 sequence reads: CASSLEGTGAKNIQYF. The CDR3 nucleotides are TGTGCCAGCAGCTTGGAAGGGACAGGGGCCAAAAACATTCAGTACTTC.

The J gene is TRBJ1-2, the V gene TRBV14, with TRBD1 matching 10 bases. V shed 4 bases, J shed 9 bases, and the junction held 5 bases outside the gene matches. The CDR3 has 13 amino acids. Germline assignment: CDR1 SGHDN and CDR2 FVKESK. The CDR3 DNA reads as TGTGCCAGCAGCCCGGGACAGGGGACCAGCTACACCTTC. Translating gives CASSPGQGTSYTF.

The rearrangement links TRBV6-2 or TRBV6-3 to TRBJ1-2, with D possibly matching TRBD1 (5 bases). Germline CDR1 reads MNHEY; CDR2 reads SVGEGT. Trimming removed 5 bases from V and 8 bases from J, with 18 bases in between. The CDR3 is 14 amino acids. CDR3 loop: CASSRETAVRGYTF. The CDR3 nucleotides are TGTGCCAGCAGTCGCGAGACAGCCGTGCGCGGCTACACCTTC.

DNA for the CDR3: TGTGCCAGCAGCTTGGACAGGGGTTCCCCGGAGAAGTACTTC. Its protein product is CASSLDRGSPEKYF. The chain couples TRBV7-2 to TRBJ2-7, with TRBD1 matching 9 bases. After removal of 3 bases from V and 11 bases from J, the junction contained 11 bases not matched to a gene. The CDR3 length is 14 residues. Per the germline V gene, CDR1 is SGHTA and CDR2 is FQGNSA.

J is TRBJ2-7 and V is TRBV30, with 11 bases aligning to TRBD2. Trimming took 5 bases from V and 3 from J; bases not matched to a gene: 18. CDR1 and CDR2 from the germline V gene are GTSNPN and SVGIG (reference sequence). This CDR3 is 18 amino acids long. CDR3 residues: CAWVIWKLAGGHHYEQYF. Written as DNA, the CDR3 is TGTGCCTGGGTGATTTGGAAGCTAGCGGGGGGACACCACTACGAGCAGTACTTC. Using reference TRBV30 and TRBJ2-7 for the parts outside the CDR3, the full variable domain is SQTIHQWPATLVQPVGSPLSLECTVEGTSNPNLYWYRQAAGRGLQLLFYSVGIGQISSEVPQNLSASRPQDRQFILSSKKLLLSDSGFYLCAWVIWKLAGGHHYEQYFGPGTRLTVT.

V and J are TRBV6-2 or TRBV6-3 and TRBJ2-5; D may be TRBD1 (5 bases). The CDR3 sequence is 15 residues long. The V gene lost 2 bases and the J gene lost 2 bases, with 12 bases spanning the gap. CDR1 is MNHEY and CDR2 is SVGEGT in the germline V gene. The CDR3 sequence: CASSYDRAGQETQYF. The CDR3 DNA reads TGTGCCAGCAGTTACGATCGAGCAGGGCAAGAGACCCAGTACTTC.

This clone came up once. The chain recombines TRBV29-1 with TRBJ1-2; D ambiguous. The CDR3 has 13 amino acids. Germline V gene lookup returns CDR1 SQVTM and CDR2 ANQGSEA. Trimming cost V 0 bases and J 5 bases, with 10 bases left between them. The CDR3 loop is CSVEEGSGYGYTF. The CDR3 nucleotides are TGCAGCGTTGAAGAGGGCAGCGGTTATGGCTACACCTTC.

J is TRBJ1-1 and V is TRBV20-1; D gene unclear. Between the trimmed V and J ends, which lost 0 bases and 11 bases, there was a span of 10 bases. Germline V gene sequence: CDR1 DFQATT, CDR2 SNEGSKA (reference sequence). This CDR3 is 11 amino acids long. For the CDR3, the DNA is TGCAGTGCTAGAGATGCCGCCGGGGCTTTCTTT. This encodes CSARDAAGAFF.

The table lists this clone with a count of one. CDR3 coding DNA: TGCGCCAGCCGTGAGGTGGGACAGGGGAGAGATGGCTACACCTTC. Translation gives CASREVGQGRDGYTF. The chain couples TRBV5-1 to TRBJ1-2; 10 bases fit TRBD1. The V gene's germline CDR1 is SGHRS and CDR2 YFSETQ. CDR3 length equals 15 residues. V was clipped by 7 bases and J by 6 bases; unmatched bases: 12.

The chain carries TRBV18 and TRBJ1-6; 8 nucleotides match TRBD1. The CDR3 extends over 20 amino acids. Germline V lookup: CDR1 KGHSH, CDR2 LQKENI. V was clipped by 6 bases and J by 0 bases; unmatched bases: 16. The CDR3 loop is CASSPTTGAGTSSYNSPLHF. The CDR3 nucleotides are TGTGCCAGCTCCCCAACGACAGGGGCCGGAACCAGCTCCTATAATTCACCCCTCCACTTT.

CDR3 region: CASSPGGKGRSYNEQFF. CDR3 sequence (DNA): TGTGCCAGCTCACCAGGGGGAAAGGGGAGGTCCTACAATGAGCAGTTCTTC. J is TRBJ2-1 and V is TRBV18; perhaps TRBD2 as D (6 bases). V lost 2 bases, J lost 1 base, and 15 bases lay in between. The CDR3 has 17 amino acids. Germline V gene sequence: CDR1 KGHSH, CDR2 LQKENI.

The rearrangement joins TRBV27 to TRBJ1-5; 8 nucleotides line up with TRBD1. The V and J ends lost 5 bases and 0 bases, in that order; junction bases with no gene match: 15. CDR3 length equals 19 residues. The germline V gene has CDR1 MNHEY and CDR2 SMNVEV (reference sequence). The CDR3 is CASSHTPGQGTYSNQPQHF. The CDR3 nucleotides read TGTGCCAGCAGTCATACCCCTGGACAGGGAACGTATAGCAATCAGCCCCAGCATTTT.

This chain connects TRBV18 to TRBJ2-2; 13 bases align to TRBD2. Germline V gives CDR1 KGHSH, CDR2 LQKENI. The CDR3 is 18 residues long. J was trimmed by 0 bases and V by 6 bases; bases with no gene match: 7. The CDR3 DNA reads TGTGCCAGCTCCTCCAGGACTAGCGGGGGTTCGAACACCGGGGAGCTGTTTTTT. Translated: CASSSRTSGGSNTGELFF. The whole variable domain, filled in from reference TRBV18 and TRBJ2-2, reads NAGVMQNPRHLVRRRGQEARLRCSPMKGHSHVYWYRQLPEEGLKFMVYLQKENIIDESGMPKERFSAEFPKEGPSILRIQQVVRGDSAAYFCASSSRTSGGSNTGELFFGEGSRLTVL.

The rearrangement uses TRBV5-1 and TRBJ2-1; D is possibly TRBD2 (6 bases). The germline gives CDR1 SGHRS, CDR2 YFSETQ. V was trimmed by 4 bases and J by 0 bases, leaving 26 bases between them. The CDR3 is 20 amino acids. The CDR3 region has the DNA TGCGCCAGCAGCCCCGTTACGTCGGGGGAGACCCCCCGCTCCTACAATGAGCAGTTCTTC. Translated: CASSPVTSGETPRSYNEQFF.

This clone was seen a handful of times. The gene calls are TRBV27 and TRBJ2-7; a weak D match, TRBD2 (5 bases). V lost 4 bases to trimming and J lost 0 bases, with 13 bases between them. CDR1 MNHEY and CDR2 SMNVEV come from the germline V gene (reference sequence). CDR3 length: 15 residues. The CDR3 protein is CASSYGRGNSYEQYF. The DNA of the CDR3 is TGTGCCAGCAGTTATGGCCGGGGTAACTCCTACGAGCAGTACTTC.

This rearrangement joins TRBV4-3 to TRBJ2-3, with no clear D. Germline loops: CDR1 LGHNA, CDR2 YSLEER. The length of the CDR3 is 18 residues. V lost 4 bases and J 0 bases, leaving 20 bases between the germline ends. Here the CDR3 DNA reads TGCGCCAGCAGCCCCAAGATACACTACGGTACTAGCACAGATACGCAGTATTTT. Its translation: CASSPKIHYGTSTDTQYF.

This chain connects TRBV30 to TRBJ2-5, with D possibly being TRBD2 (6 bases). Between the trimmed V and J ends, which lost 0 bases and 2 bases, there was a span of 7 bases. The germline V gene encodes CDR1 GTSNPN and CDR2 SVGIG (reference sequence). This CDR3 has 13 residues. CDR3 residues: CAWSVGGQETQYF. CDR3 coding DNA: TGTGCCTGGAGTGTCGGGGGACAAGAGACCCAGTACTTC.

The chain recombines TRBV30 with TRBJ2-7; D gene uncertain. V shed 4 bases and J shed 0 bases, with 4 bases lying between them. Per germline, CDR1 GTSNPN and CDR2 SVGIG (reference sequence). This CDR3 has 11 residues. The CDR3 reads CAWTSSYEQYF. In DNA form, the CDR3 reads TGTGCCTGGACCTCCTCCTACGAGCAGTACTTC.